This record looks at one T cell receptor beta chain sequence and its context. This CDR3 contains 13 residues. The germline V and J ends were trimmed by 4 bases and 8 bases, with 14 bases remaining between them. Germline-derived CDR1 and CDR2 are MNHEY and SMNVEV (reference sequence). Sequencing of TCR beta, carried out with a high-throughput approach, was applied to CD8+ and CD4+ T cells from the blood. The record originates from a study of CD8 T cells in Susac syndrome. RNA amounts of roughly 0.45 to 1 ug underwent reverse transcription with random hexamers. The CDR3 of TCR beta was amplified by immunoSEQ multiplex PCR across 54 Vbeta and 13 Jbeta. TCRdb passed the immunoSEQ multiplex PCR reads through MiXCR, listing each CDR3 protein once. This sample has 150,000 to 200,000 distinct CDR3 sequences, with 90% to 95% found just once.

The TCR sequence derives from a human donor in good health. The sample taken for sequencing was CD4+ T cells from PBMCs. The chain has TRBV27 and TRBJ1-2; possibly TRBD1 for D (6 bases). DNA for the CDR3: TGTGCCAGCAGTTACACAGGGAACGGCGGCTACACCTTC. The encoded protein is CASSYTGNGGYTF.